Presented here are 8 T cell receptor beta chains from one specimen sequenced in a study of TIL therapy for anti-PD-1-resistant metastatic lung cancer. The time point was: pre-treatment sample, taken before nivolumab and TIL therapy. The libraries were made with immunoSEQ v3. The method was immunoSEQ multiplex PCR; TCRdb's version includes in-frame clones alone and lacks a portion of them. The table includes some 37,000 clones, over 70% detected once. Source: blood, taken at baseline. The receptors stem from a person between 25 and 79 years old with non-small cell lung cancer.

This rearrangement joins TRBV6-5 to TRBJ2-2, with TRBD1 identical over 7 bases. Germline V CDR1 and CDR2: MNHEY, SVGAGI. With 4 bases clipped from V and 6 bases from J, the junction kept 5 bases outside the gene matches. The CDR3 is made up of 14 amino acids. Here the CDR3 reads CASSLGGAPGELFF. Written as DNA, the CDR3 is TGTGCCAGCAGTTTAGGGGGCGCCCCCGGGGAGCTGTTTTTT.

The J gene is TRBJ1-6, the V gene TRBV30; TRBD1 aligns across 9 bases. Germline V gene lookup returns CDR1 GTSNPN and CDR2 SVGIG (reference sequence). Trimming cost V 5 bases and J 0 bases; bases outside gene matches: 2. This CDR3 region has 15 residues. The CDR3 nucleotides read TGTGCCTGGGGGACAGGGAGCTCCTATAATTCACCCCTCCACTTT. Its translation is CAWGTGSSYNSPLHF.

In nucleotides, the CDR3 is TGCGCCAGCAGCTTGGCCAGCTCTAACTATGGCTACACCTTC. It is translated as CASSLASSNYGYTF. The chain links TRBV5-1 to TRBJ1-2, with D uncertain. The CDR3 spans 14 residues. V was clipped by 0 bases and J by 0 bases, with 6 bases between them. Germline V CDR1 and CDR2: SGHRS, YFSETQ.

The chain recombines TRBV5-1 with TRBJ2-3; D gene ambiguous. V was cut by 1 base and J by 1 base, with 13 bases left in between. The CDR3 sequence is 16 residues long. Germline CDR1 reads SGHRS; CDR2 reads YFSETQ. The CDR3 protein is CASSLQVEVRTDTQYF. In DNA, the CDR3 is TGCGCCAGCAGCTTGCAGGTCGAGGTCCGCACAGATACGCAGTATTTT.

J is TRBJ2-5 and V is TRBV19, with TRBD1 matching 7 bases. The CDR3 sequence is 14 residues long. With V trimmed by 6 bases and J by 2 bases, 6 bases remained unmatched. Germline V gene sequence: CDR1 LNHDA, CDR2 SQIVND (reference sequence). The DNA of the CDR3 is TGTGCCAGTAGACAGGGGAACAGGCAAGAGACCCAGTACTTC. It yields the protein CASRQGNRQETQYF.

V gene TRBV5-4 combines with J gene TRBJ1-4; 7 bases agree with TRBD1. V shed 7 bases, J shed 4 bases, and the junction held 7 bases outside the gene matches. This CDR3 is built from 14 residues. Germline V gene lookup returns CDR1 SGHNT and CDR2 YYREEE (reference sequence). CDR3 DNA: TGTGCCAGCTCCAAGGGGGCTGATAATGAAAAACTGTTTTTT. It encodes CASSKGADNEKLFF. Full variable domain (remainder filled in from reference TRBV5-4 and TRBJ1-4): ETGVTQSPTHLIKTRGQQVTLRCSSQSGHNTVSWYQQALGQGPQFIFQYYREEENGRGNFPPRFSGLQFPNYSSELNVNALELDDSALYLCASSKGADNEKLFFGSGTQLSVL.

This clone turned up a few times. The chain recombines TRBV14 with TRBJ2-2; D is uncertain. CDR1 is SGHDN, CDR2 FVKESK, per germline. V was cut by 3 bases and J by 1 base, with 9 bases left in between. The CDR3 contains 15 residues. The CDR3 loop reads CASSQHRGNTGELFF. CDR3 nucleotide sequence: TGTGCCAGCAGCCAGCATCGCGGGAACACCGGGGAGCTGTTTTTT.

J is TRBJ2-5 and V is TRBV6-5, with D possibly matching TRBD1 (6 bases). The J call may be incorrect, as the DNA end agrees better with TRBJ2-7. Germline lookup yields CDR1 MNHEY and CDR2 SVGAGI. CDR3 length: 14 amino acids. CDR3 region: CASSYLQGFDEQYF. For the CDR3, the DNA is TGTGCCAGCAGTTACCTACAGGGTTTTGACGAGCAGTACTTC.